This T cell receptor beta chain stems from a study of blood T cell repertoires in COVID-19. Study information: Nucleic acid was either cDNA or gDNA, and it came from T cells, B-cell-depleted T cells, or PBMCs.

The CDR3 runs to 16 residues. V lost 4 bases to trimming and J lost 2 bases, with 18 bases between them. Germline V CDR1 and CDR2: MNHNS, SASEGT. Original data processing: Scientists estimated how many nucleated cells there were by amplifying reference gene primers. Sequenced by immunoSEQ multiplex PCR; TCRdb stores in-frame clones only, minus some. V and J calls and clone size are copied from that table; D and trimming were computed from the DNA. The table records 100,000 to 150,000 clones, 75% to 90% of them present only once. This TCR was recovered from a man in his fifties or sixties with active or convalescent COVID-19. The rearrangement joins TRBV6-1 to TRBJ2-7; a weak D match, TRBD1 (5 bases). Material for sequencing was peripheral blood. The CDR3: CASSVFISREPYEQYF. CDR3 DNA sequence: TGTGCCAGCAGTGTTTTTATTTCCAGGGAACCCTACGAGCAGTACTTC.